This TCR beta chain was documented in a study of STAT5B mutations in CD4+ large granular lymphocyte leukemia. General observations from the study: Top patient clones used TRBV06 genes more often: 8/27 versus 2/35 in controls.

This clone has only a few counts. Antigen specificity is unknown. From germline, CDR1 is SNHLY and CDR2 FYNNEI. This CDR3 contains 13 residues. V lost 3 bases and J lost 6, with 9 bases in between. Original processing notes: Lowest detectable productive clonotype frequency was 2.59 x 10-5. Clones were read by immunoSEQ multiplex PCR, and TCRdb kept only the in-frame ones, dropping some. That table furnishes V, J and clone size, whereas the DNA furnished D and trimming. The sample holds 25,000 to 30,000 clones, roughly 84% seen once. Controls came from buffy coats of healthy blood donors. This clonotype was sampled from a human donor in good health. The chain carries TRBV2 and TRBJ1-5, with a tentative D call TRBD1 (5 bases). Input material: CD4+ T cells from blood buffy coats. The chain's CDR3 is CASSDGGGQPQHF. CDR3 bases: TGTGCCAGCAGTGACGGGGGAGGTCAGCCCCAGCATTTT.